The 11 T cell receptor beta chains presented below share a single source sample, sequenced in a study of beta chain features in type 1 diabetes (dated by TCRdb to the late 2010s). The method behind the library was the immunoSEQ multiplex PCR assay. All of the isolated RNA was reverse transcribed with the High Capacity cDNA Reverse Transcription Kit, so expressed TCRB transcripts were sequenced. Entries here come from immuneACCESS through TCRdb and include only in-frame sequences with V and J called. Some clones fail to appear in such tables; in the studies checked, an unresolved V gene covers under half of the shortfall, and the cause of the remainder is unknown. The sample table contains roughly 150,000 clones; only one count was recorded for less than 9.5% of them. The ten largest clones add up to nearly 0.65% of the sample. Source material: central memory CD4+ T cells from blood. These receptors came from a man aged 18 to 30 in good health.

The sample holds a few counts of this clone. This sample also contains other DNA sequences that code for the same CDR3. The CDR3 bases are TGTGCCAGCAGCCTTGGGACTAGTGGCAGCAATGAGCAGTTCTTC. It is translated as CASSLGTSGSNEQFF. The rearrangement uses TRBV7-2 and TRBJ2-1, with 8 bases matching TRBD2. V gave up 5 bases and J gave up 6 bases; unmatched junction bases: 9. CDR3 length: 15 residues. The germline gives CDR1 SGHTA, CDR2 FQGNSA.

In this sample, this clone turned up a few times. This chain uses TRBV6-6 with TRBJ1-5, with D unresolved. The CDR3 contains 13 residues. Trimming removed 10 bases at V and 3 bases at J, with 13 bases between. Germline CDR1 MNHNY, CDR2 SVGAGI (reference sequence). CDR3 DNA sequence: TGTGCCACCGGCGGCGGATACAATCAGCCCCAGCATTTT. As protein: CATGGGYNQPQHF.

This chain uses TRBV11-2 with TRBJ1-1; 7 bases line up with TRBD1. The trim removed 0 bases at V and 5 bases at J, leaving 6 bases unmatched. The CDR3 length is 15 residues. Germline CDR1 SGHAT, CDR2 FQNNGV. CDR3 amino acids: CASSLEGTVGTEAFF. Here the CDR3 DNA reads TGTGCCAGCAGCTTAGAGGGGACAGTGGGGACTGAAGCTTTCTTT.

This clone appeared a few times. This chain joins TRBV9 and TRBJ1-3, with no clear D. Trimming shortened V by 0 bases and J by 4 bases, and 11 bases separated the two germline ends. This CDR3 has 15 residues. Germline V gives CDR1 SGDLS, CDR2 YYNGEE. CDR3 DNA sequence: TGTGCCAGCAGCGTAGGAGGAGTTTGGGGAAACACCATATATTTT. It translates to CASSVGGVWGNTIYF.

V gene TRBV7-3 combines with J gene TRBJ1-2; 9 bases align to TRBD1. CDR3 length equals 14 residues. Looked up from germline, CDR1 is SGHTA and CDR2 is FQGTGA. The trim removed 1 base at V and 8 bases at J, leaving 5 bases unmatched. The DNA of the CDR3 is TGTGCCAGCAGCTTAATTGGACAGGGGAAGGGCTACACCTTC. It specifies CASSLIGQGKGYTF.

Only a few counts were recorded for this clone. The V call is TRBV15, the J call TRBJ2-3, with D tentatively TRBD1 (6 bases). Germline lookup yields CDR1 LNHNV and CDR2 YYDKDF (reference sequence). CDR3 length: 16 residues. Trimming took 1 base from V and 6 from J, leaving 17 bases between them. CDR3 nucleotide sequence: TGTGCCACCAGCAGAGCAGGGGCGGCTCGGGTGGATACGCAGTATTTT. It yields the protein CATSRAGAARVDTQYF.

The V call is TRBV18, the J call TRBJ2-1; D remains unclear. The V end lost 8 bases, the J end lost 6 bases, and 14 bases lay between the germline ends. The germline gives CDR1 KGHSH, CDR2 LQKENI. This CDR3 has 13 amino acids. The chain's CDR3 is CASTPWFGNEQFF. DNA of the CDR3: TGTGCCAGCACTCCCTGGTTTGGCAATGAGCAGTTCTTC. Full variable domain (missing parts from reference TRBV18 and TRBJ2-1): NAGVMQNPRHLVRRRGQEARLRCSPMKGHSHVYWYRQLPEEGLKFMVYLQKENIIDESGMPKERFSAEFPKEGPSILRIQQVVRGDSAAYFCASTPWFGNEQFFGPGTRLTVL.

A few counts support this clone. J is TRBJ1-1 and V is TRBV6-5, with D unclear. V was shortened by 8 bases and J by 11 bases, with 21 bases between the two germline ends. The germline V gene encodes CDR1 MNHEY and CDR2 SVGAGI. The CDR3 consists of 13 residues. The CDR3 here is CASSVGNNLGAFF. CDR3 DNA sequence: TGTGCCAGCTCCGTCGGGAACAACTTGGGGGCTTTCTTT.

The chain combines TRBV5-1 with TRBJ2-5; D is undetermined. The CDR3 extends over 12 amino acids. Germline V gene data show CDR1 as SGHRS and CDR2 as YFSETQ. The V end lost 4 bases, the J end lost 1 base, and 5 bases lay between the germline ends. The CDR3 bases are TGCGCCAGCAGCGAGTCCCAAGAGACCCAGTACTTC. Its translation is CASSESQETQYF.

Only a few counts were recorded for this clone. The chain recombines TRBV18 with TRBJ2-1; TRBD1 might be the D (6 bases). The CDR3 consists of 16 residues. V lost 0 bases, J lost 6 bases, and 15 bases lay in between. Germline V gives CDR1 KGHSH, CDR2 LQKENI. CDR3 in amino acids: CASSPPTGSRGNEQFF. CDR3 DNA sequence: TGTGCCAGCTCACCACCGACAGGATCTCGGGGCAATGAGCAGTTCTTC.

CDR3 in DNA: TGTGCCAGCAGCTTCTCGTCCAGGGGGAATCAGCCCCAGCATTTT. Protein: CASSFSSRGNQPQHF. V gene TRBV5-6 combines with J gene TRBJ1-5, with 7 nucleotides matching TRBD1. The CDR3 runs to 15 residues. Trimming removed 2 bases from V and 4 bases from J; junction bases left unmatched: 6. From germline, CDR1 is SGHDT and CDR2 YYEEEE.